In this sample, the clone carrying this T cell receptor beta chain is medium-sized. The data belong to a study of blood T cell repertoires in COVID-19. Turning to the study itself: The United States, Italy and Spain supplied acute and convalescent COVID-19 samples. PBMCs, B-cell-depleted T cells, or T cells provided the cDNA or gDNA that made up the material.

How the authors handled the data: Cell counts per sample came from amplifying reference gene primers. The table came from immunoSEQ multiplex PCR; TCRdb's copy has only in-frame clones and leaves some out. The DNA was the basis for D and trimming; V, J and clone size are from that table. This table holds around 170,000 clones, roughly nine tenths found once. CDR3 length: 14 amino acids. Trimming left V 1 base short and J 4 bases short, with 11 bases between. The V gene's germline CDR1 is SGHRS and CDR2 YFSETQ. The chain has TRBV5-1 and TRBJ1-1; D unresolved. Sequenced: peripheral blood. This receptor was identified in a woman aged 25 to 39 with active or convalescent COVID-19. This chain's CDR3 is CASSLSSATTEAFF. The DNA for the CDR3 is TGCGCCAGCAGCTTGTCTTCAGCGACCACTGAAGCTTTCTTT. The variable domain in full, with the rest retrieved from reference TRBV5-1 and TRBJ1-1, is KAGVTQTPRYLIKTRGQQVTLSCSPISGHRSVSWYQQTPGQGLQFLFEYFSETQRNKGNFPGRFSGRQFSNSRSEMNVSTLELGDSALYLCASSLSSATTEAFFGQGTRLTVV.